These T cell receptor beta chains were read from a single sample in a study of control samples from healthy donors and cancer patients. The assay was immunoSEQ multiplex PCR, and TCRdb's table has in-frame clones only and misses some. This table has roughly 95,000 clones, 88% appearing once. The sequencing input was blood. These receptors came from a man aged 25 to 45 in good health. Each CDR3 is given with its conserved first and last residue. The D gene is left open where the match is weak. The size field is filled for only some rows; it gives once, few, many or a size class.

D | size | J | V | DNA | CDR3
NA | NA | TRBJ2-7 | TRBV2 | TGTGCCAGCAGTGGTATGACCTTGCCTAACGAGCAGTACTTC | CASSGMTLPNEQYF
NA | NA | TRBJ1-4 | TRBV4-1 | TGCGCCAGCAGCCAAGTGGCAGGGGCTAATGAAAAACTGTTTTTT | CASSQVAGANEKLFF
NA | NA | TRBJ2-2 | TRBV29-1 | TGCAGCGTACTATACGGAAATCAGAACACCGGGGAGCTGTTTTTT | CSVLYGNQNTGELFF
NA | NA | TRBJ2-5 | TRBV7-6 | TGTGCCAGCAGCTTGGGCTCTCAGGGATTCCATGAGACCCAGTACTTC | CASSLGSQGFHETQYF
NA | NA | TRBJ2-7 | TRBV27 | TGTGCCAGCAGTTTACTCTCCTCCGTCCTCGAGCAGTACTTC | CASSLLSSVLEQYF
NA | NA | TRBJ2-7 | TRBV7-6 | TGTGCCAGCAGTTCCCCCGGGGGACGGGAGAGCAGCGAGCAGTACTTC | CASSSPGGRESSEQYF
TRBD2 | few | TRBJ2-1 | TRBV27 | TGTGCCAGCAGTCTAGTAGCGGGAGAAAGGTTCGATGAGCAGTTCTTC | CASSLVAGERFDEQFF
NA | NA | TRBJ2-5 | TRBV6-2/TRBV6-3 | TGTGCCAGCAGTTACGCATACGGCCGCCAAGAGACCCAGTACTTC | CASSYAYGRQETQYF
NA | NA | TRBJ1-6 | TRBV7-9 | TGTGCCAGCAGCGGAGGACAGACTAATTCACCCCTCCACTTT | CASSGGQTNSPLHF
NA | NA | TRBJ2-7 | TRBV29-1 | TGCAGCGTAGCAAAGGGGGAGTCTTACGAGCAGTACTTC | CSVAKGESYEQYF
TRBD2 | NA | TRBJ2-7 | TRBV5-5 | TGTGCCAGCAGCTTGGTGACTAGCGGGGACTACGAGCAGTACTTC | CASSLVTSGDYEQYF
NA | NA | TRBJ2-1 | TRBV4-1 | TGCGCCAGCAGCCAATTCGGGCTTTACAATGAGCAGTTCTTC | CASSQFGLYNEQFF
NA | NA | TRBJ2-7 | TRBV14 | TGTGCCAGCAGCCAAGTAGCGTGGCTAAACGAGCAGTACTTC | CASSQVAWLNEQYF
NA | NA | TRBJ1-2 | TRBV29-1 | TGCAGCGTTGATTACCCTGACACAGGGAGGTATGGCTACACCTTC | CSVDYPDTGRYGYTF
TRBD1 | NA | TRBJ1-1 | TRBV7-9 | TGTGCCAGCAGACTAGGAGGGGACAGGGAAGTCACTGAAGCTTTCTTT | CASRLGGDREVTEAFF
TRBD1 | NA | TRBJ1-3 | TRBV27 | TGTGCCAGCAGACAGACAGGGTCTGGAAACACCATATATTTT | CASRQTGSGNTIYF
NA | NA | TRBJ2-6 | TRBV18 | TGTGCCAGCTCACAAGAGTCCTCTTGGGCCAACGTCCTGACTTTC | CASSQESSWANVLTF
NA | NA | TRBJ1-1 | TRBV27 | TGTGCCAGCAGTCGACAGTCCACTGAAGCTTTCTTT | CASSRQSTEAFF
NA | NA | TRBJ2-1 | TRBV4-1 | TGCGCCAGCAGCCCGGGTGGAATCAATGAGCAGTTCTTC | CASSPGGINEQFF
TRBD1 | NA | TRBJ1-2 | TRBV19 | TGTGCCAGTAGTATGGGACAGGGGGCGTTTGGCTACACCTTC | CASSMGQGAFGYTF
NA | NA | TRBJ2-5 | TRBV5-1 | TGCGCCAGCAGCTTGGCCTCGGGGTCCAGGGAAGGGGAGACCCAGTACTTC | CASSLASGSREGETQYF
NA | NA | TRBJ2-5 | TRBV9 | TGTGCCAGCAGCGTAGAGGGGGGCCTGATATCGGAGACCCAGTACTTC | CASSVEGGLISETQYF
NA | NA | TRBJ2-3 | TRBV5-1 | TGCGCCAGCAGCTTGGACGTCTTTCAGGGTCTAGGCACAGATACGCAGTATTTT | CASSLDVFQGLGTDTQYF
TRBD1 | NA | TRBJ1-1 | TRBV28 | TGTGCCAGCAGTCCCTCCGGGACAGGGGGTCTTAACACTGAAGCTTTCTTT | CASSPSGTGGLNTEAFF
NA | NA | TRBJ1-2 | TRBV6-2/TRBV6-3 | TGTGCCAGCAGGCCTCTTGGAGTTGATGGCTACACCTTC | CASRPLGVDGYTF
TRBD2 | NA | TRBJ2-3 | TRBV7-2 | TGTGCCAGCGGCCGGGACTACCTCAGCACAGATACGCAGTATTTT | CASGRDYLSTDTQYF